This TCR beta chain was obtained from a study of graft-versus-host responses after intestinal transplantation. Study-level background: Grafts that recipients had were multivisceral, liver-intestinal, or isolated intestinal transplants. All of the recipients had induction that used anti-thymocyte globulin, then tacrolimus and steroids for approximately 3 years. Study conclusions and caveats: Analysis identified GvH clones in recipient marrow, with some appearing first in ileum or blood. Early post-transplant declines in HvG were associated with peak levels of circulating GvH clones.

The V and J ends lost 1 base and 6 bases respectively, with 12 bases between them. The CDR3 is 14 residues long. CDR1 is SEHNR and CDR2 is FQNEAQ in the germline V gene (reference sequence). The assay was immunoSEQ multiplex PCR, and TCRdb's table has in-frame clones only and misses some. The profile covers about 70,000 clones, with around 89% appearing a single time and about 4% taken by the ten largest. With respect to this clone: What it recognizes is unknown.

The chain links TRBV7-9 to TRBJ1-1, with a tentative D call TRBD1 (5 bases). This TCR was sampled from a human donor who was the organ donor for an intestinal transplant. Sequenced material: unstimulated CD8+ T cells sorted from spleen or lymph node cells, taken before transplant. The CDR3 sequence is CASSLGDWTPEAFF. CDR3 nucleotides: TGTGCCAGCAGCTTAGGGGACTGGACCCCTGAAGCTTTCTTT.